This is a list of T cell receptor beta chains from one sample in a study of technical replicates of blood from a few donors. TCRdb keeps only in-frame clones here, not all; method: immunoSEQ multiplex PCR. This sample has more than 75,000 clones, with around 96% found just once. The sequenced material came from T cells isolated from PBMCs. These receptors were obtained from a human donor in good health. CDR3s include the opening cysteine and the closing phenylalanine or tryptophan. Fields, in order: J gene, D gene, clone size, V gene, CDR3 protein, CDR3 DNA. The D gene is left open where the match is weak. Expanded clones get a size class; other rows say once, few or many, or leave the size out.

TRBJ2-5 . . TRBV6-1 CASSELGQWETQYF TGTGCCAGCAGTGAACTGGGGCAATGGGAGACCCAGTACTTC
TRBJ2-7 TRBD1 . TRBV2 CASRGDRGPVWEQYF TGTGCCAGCAGGGGGGACAGGGGGCCCGTCTGGGAGCAGTACTTC
TRBJ2-7 TRBD2 once TRBV5-4 CASSKLAGVGYEQYF TGTGCCAGCAGCAAACTAGCGGGAGTAGGGTACGAGCAGTACTTC
TRBJ2-7 . . TRBV7-9 CASSLDLYEQYF TGTGCCAGCAGCTTAGACTTATACGAGCAGTACTTC
TRBJ2-7 . . TRBV2 CASSELEYEQYF TGTGCCAGCAGTGAACTAGAGTACGAGCAGTACTTC
TRBJ2-5 . . TRBV2 CASRTSGETQYF TGTGCCAGCAGGACTAGTGGGGAGACCCAGTACTTC
TRBJ1-2 . . TRBV4-1 CASSQSGTVYGYTF TGCGCCAGCAGCCAGTCCGGGACTGTTTATGGCTACACCTTC
TRBJ2-3 . . TRBV7-5 CVRSSPPFRGGIATDTQYF TGTGTCAGAAGCTCCCCCCCGTTCCGGGGAGGGATTGCCACAGATACGCAGTATTTT
TRBJ1-1 . . TRBV28 CASSPHRVMNTEAFF TGTGCCAGCAGTCCCCACAGGGTTATGAACACTGAAGCTTTCTTT
TRBJ1-5 TRBD1 . TRBV28 CASSHYRGDNQPQHF TGTGCCAGCAGCCATTACAGGGGGGATAATCAGCCCCAGCATTTT
TRBJ1-4 TRBD1 . TRBV9 CASSAQRSGTGNEKLFF TGTGCCAGCAGCGCCCAGAGATCCGGGACAGGAAATGAAAAACTGTTTTTT
TRBJ2-2 . . TRBV5-4 CASSFSYQTSGELFF TGTGCCAGCAGCTTTAGCTACCAAACATCCGGGGAGCTGTTTTTT
TRBJ2-4 TRBD2 . TRBV29-1 CSGLTSGSLGGVKNIQYF TGCAGCGGCCTGACTAGCGGGAGTCTAGGTGGGGTAAAAAACATTCAGTACTTC
TRBJ2-7 . . TRBV10-3 CAISDPLRTRYEQYF TGTGCCATCAGTGATCCTTTAAGGACACGCTACGAGCAGTACTTC
TRBJ2-2 TRBD2 . TRBV5-4 CASSLDRGLAGVGELFF TGTGCCAGCAGCTTGGATCGGGGGCTAGCGGGGGTCGGGGAGCTGTTTTTT
TRBJ2-6 . . TRBV28 CASSLFSGANVLTF TGTGCCAGCAGTCTGTTCTCTGGGGCCAACGTCCTGACTTTC